This record covers a single TCR beta chain. The antigen is unknown. Germline values: CDR1 SGDLS, CDR2 YYNGEE. The CDR3 is 15 residues long. Trimming left V 0 bases short and J 8 bases short, with 12 bases between. This sample stems from a study of blood T cells in healthy people across ages. Study results and limitations: One million T cells yielded diversity estimates that were considered underestimates. While age rose, TCR beta diversity per million T cells dropped in a roughly linear way.

For the second PCR, which ran for 7 to 11 cycles, a sample-barcoded 5' primer and a J-beta primer mix were used. Each of the cDNA molecules was tagged by a template-switch adaptor with 12 random nucleotides. TCRdb re-analysed the 5' RACE reads in MiXCR, keeping a single row per CDR3 protein. The table includes approximately 1,000,000 distinct CDR3 sequences, around 43% detected once. The sample consisted of blood. The V and J genes are TRBV9 and TRBJ1-6; D not resolved. This TCR came from a woman aged 55-69 years in good health. CDR3 coding DNA: TGTGCCAGCAGCGTAGCAGATCTTCGGGATTCACCCCTCCACTTT. As protein: CASSVADLRDSPLHF.